This TCR beta chain comes out of a study of blood T cell repertoires in COVID-19. Assay used: immunoSEQ multiplex PCR; TCRdb lists only in-frame clones, some missing. The repertoire has some 70,000 clones, 88% of them found once; the top ten carry roughly 40%. The germline CDR1 and CDR2 sequences are SGHVS and FQNEAQ. The CDR3 runs 16 residues. The germline V and J ends were trimmed by 4 bases and 0 bases, with 10 bases remaining between them. The chain has TRBV7-8 and TRBJ1-6, with unresolved D. Sequenced: peripheral blood. The TCR sequence derives from a woman between 55 and 75 years old with COVID-19, enrolled during active disease. CDR3 in amino acids: CASSSERSSYNSPLHF. The DNA for the CDR3 is TGTGCCAGCAGCTCAGAAAGGAGCTCCTATAATTCACCCCTCCACTTT.